The clone carrying this T cell receptor beta chain was observed a few times. Its antigen is unknown. This CDR3 contains 16 residues. Trimming removed 1 base from V and 4 bases from J; junction bases left unmatched: 6. Germline V gene data show CDR1 as DFQATT and CDR2 as SNEGSKA (reference sequence). The record originates from a study of response to subunit inactivated influenza vaccine. Study outcomes and limitations: It was suggested by the authors that few new T cells are recruited by each seasonal influenza vaccination.

TCRdb fed the RT-PCR reads into MiXCR, producing one record per CDR3 protein. The table records under 500,000 distinct CDR3 sequences, approximately 10% of them present only once. Material: PBMCs from blood, obtained about 40 days after vaccination. This TCR came from a man between 50 and 59 years old who received an inactivated influenza vaccine. The chain employs TRBV20-1 and TRBJ2-1, with TRBD2 matching 11 bases. DNA of the CDR3: TGCAGTGCTAGAGTAGGGACTAGCGGATTATACAATGAGCAGTTCTTC. Protein sequence: CSARVGTSGLYNEQFF.